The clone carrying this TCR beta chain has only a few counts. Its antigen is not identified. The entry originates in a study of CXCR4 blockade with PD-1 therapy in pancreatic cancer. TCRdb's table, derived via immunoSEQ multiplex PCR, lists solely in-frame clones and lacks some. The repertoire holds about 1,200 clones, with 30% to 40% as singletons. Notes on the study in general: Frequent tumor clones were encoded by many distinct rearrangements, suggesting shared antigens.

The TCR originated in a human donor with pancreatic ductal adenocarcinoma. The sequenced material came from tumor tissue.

CDR3 DNA sequence: TGTGCCAGCACTCCGCGGACCCGCGGGGGAAACATTCAGTACTTC. Translation gives CASTPRTRGGNIQYF. This chain uses TRBV6-8 with TRBJ2-4; TRBD2 aligns across 7 bases. The CDR3 is 15 residues long. The V and J ends lost 7 bases and 6 bases, in that order; junction bases with no gene match: 12. The germline gives CDR1 MNHGY, CDR2 SAAAGT.